These 5 T cell receptor beta chains originate from one sample sequenced in a study of T cell responses to AZD1222 COVID-19 vaccine. Clones were sequenced by immunoSEQ multiplex PCR, and TCRdb holds only the in-frame ones, with some missing. Altogether approximately 150,000 clones are present, around nine tenths being singletons, with the ten largest covering 5%. The sequencing here drew on peripheral blood, taken on day 0 of AZD1222 vaccination. These receptors originate from an adult in good health.

The CDR3 DNA sequence: TGTGCCAGCAGCTTGGCACACAGGGGAGAGACCCAGTACTTC. Translation gives CASSLAHRGETQYF. The J gene is TRBJ2-5, the V gene TRBV5-4; 7 bases align to TRBD1. After removal of 0 bases from V and 4 bases from J, the junction contained 3 bases not matched to a gene. This CDR3 is 14 amino acids long. CDR1 and CDR2 from the germline V gene are SGHNT and YYREEE (reference sequence).

The chain carries TRBV11-3 and TRBJ2-7; 7 positions agree with TRBD1. Trimming at V came to 2 bases and at J to 6 bases, leaving 4 bases not matched to a gene. Looked up from germline, CDR1 is SGHNT and CDR2 is YENEEA. The CDR3 is 13 amino acids. The CDR3 DNA reads TGTGCCAGCAGCTTAACCGCAGGGGGCGAGCAGTACTTC. Amino acids: CASSLTAGGEQYF.

The table lists this clone with a count of one. V gene TRBV20-1 combines with J gene TRBJ1-1; TRBD1 aligns across 7 bases. The germline gives CDR1 DFQATT, CDR2 SNEGSKA (reference sequence). CDR3 length: 13 residues. With 3 bases clipped from V and 3 bases from J, the junction kept 4 bases outside the gene matches. The DNA for the CDR3 is TGCAGTGCTAGTAGGGGGCGGTACACTGAAGCTTTCTTT. Translating it yields CSASRGRYTEAFF.

V gene TRBV30 combines with J gene TRBJ1-1, with D maybe TRBD1 (6 bases). The CDR3 totals 15 residues. Germline V lookup: CDR1 GTSNPN, CDR2 SVGIG (reference sequence). Trimming left V 4 bases short and J 5 bases short, with 20 bases between. CDR3 loop: CAWTPKGGPGTEAFF. The CDR3 DNA reads TGTGCCTGGACCCCGAAGGGGGGACCTGGGACTGAAGCTTTCTTT.

J is TRBJ2-1 and V is TRBV6-5, with no clear D. This CDR3 contains 13 residues. Per germline, CDR1 MNHEY and CDR2 SVGAGI. Trimming took 8 bases from V and 3 from J, leaving 11 bases between them. The CDR3 loop is CASGRPIYNEQFF. As DNA, the CDR3 is TGTGCCAGCGGACGACCGATCTACAATGAGCAGTTCTTC.